The clone carrying this T cell receptor beta chain occurred many times. Antigen unknown. Looked up from germline, CDR1 is SQVTM and CDR2 is ANQGSEA. The CDR3 extends over 13 amino acids. Trimming shortened V by 5 bases and J by 0 bases, and 11 bases separated the two germline ends. The data stem from a study of metastatic and nonmetastatic thyroid tumors. About the research overall: Across peripheral blood and tumor or nodule tissue samples taken from malignant and benign thyroid patients, the repertoires were compared with one another. Notes on the study in general: Significantly higher TCR beta diversity was reportedly seen in malignant thyroid tumors than benign nodules, in blood and tumor.

In the original workflow: Researchers built a distant-metastasis classifier for papillary thyroid cancer that drew on CDR3 differences across clinicopathological groups. TCRdb reanalyzed the PCR reads via MiXCR. The V and J calls reflect TCRdb's pipeline rather than the authors' work. The top ten hold less than 4.5% of the sample, which has tens of thousands of clones, about 15% seen once. None of the patients had undergone any treatment ahead of thyroid surgery. This chain links TRBV29-1 with TRBJ2-7; the D gene is possibly TRBD1 (6 bases). The receptor was isolated from a female donor with papillary thyroid cancer or a benign thyroid nodule (not recorded which). Some clones in this sample may be carry-over from other donors' samples. Sequencing was carried out using blood. The CDR3 here is CSVRQATSYEQYF. For the CDR3, the DNA is TGCAGCGTTAGACAGGCTACCTCCTACGAGCAGTACTTC.